The 27 T cell receptor beta chains presented below share a single source sample, sequenced in a study of T-cell memory formation after mild COVID-19. TCRdb reprocessed the 5' RACE reads via MiXCR and lists one record per CDR3 protein. Of hundreds of thousands of distinct CDR3 sequences listed, about a sixth are singletons. The sequenced material came from PBMCs or a T cell subset sorted from them (not recorded which). These receptors were obtained from a man in his late teens or twenties who had mild COVID-19 (a few samples of this study predate the infection). Cell type and time point are not known.

This clonotype was seen only a few times. The CDR3 nucleotides are TGTGCCACCAGTGCGACCGGGACAGGACGGTTATGGGACCCGAACACTGAAGCTTTCTTT. Its protein product is CATSATGTGRLWDPNTEAFF. The chain employs TRBV24-1 and TRBJ1-1; the match to TRBD1 covers 8 bases. The CDR3 has 20 amino acids. V gave up 5 bases and J gave up 1 base; unmatched junction bases: 20. CDR1 and CDR2 from the germline V gene are KGHDR and SFDVKD.

In nucleotides, the CDR3 is TGTGCCAGCAGCTCGCGGACATATGGCTACACCTTC. It codes for CASSSRTYGYTF. This chain uses TRBV28 with TRBJ1-2; TRBD1 might be the D (5 bases). V was shortened by 6 bases and J by 5 bases, with 10 bases between the two germline ends. In germline, CDR1 is MDHEN, CDR2 SYDVKM. The CDR3 covers 12 residues.

This clonotype was detected only a few times. This chain connects TRBV12-3 or TRBV12-4 to TRBJ1-5; the D is unclear. This CDR3 has 15 amino acids. Trimming left V 6 bases short and J 1 base short, with 13 bases between. This CDR3 reads CASSRRPGSNQPQHF. CDR3 nucleotide sequence: TGTGCCAGCAGCCGACGTCCCGGGAGCAATCAGCCCCAGCATTTT.

This clonotype was seen a handful of times. The V and J genes are TRBV6-5 and TRBJ1-4, with TRBD1 as a possible D gene (6 bases). Deletions cut 6 bases from V and 4 bases from J, with 9 bases between. The CDR3 loop spans 13 amino acids. Germline CDR1 and CDR2: MNHEY and SVGAGI. This CDR3 is CASSTGFNEKLFF. CDR3 bases: TGTGCCAGCAGCACAGGGTTTAATGAAAAACTGTTTTTT.

This clonotype was seen more than once but under ten times. Mismatch with germline at one junction end may stem from a read error. The genes are TRBV7-8 and TRBJ2-1; 8 positions match TRBD1. The length of the CDR3 is 14 residues. In germline, CDR1 is SGHVS, CDR2 FQNEAQ. The CDR3, as DNA: TGTGCCAGCAGCTTAAGCCCTTGGACAGGGCCCGCGATCTTC. This translates into CASSLSPWTGPAIF.

In its sample, this clonotype was seen a few times. The chain has TRBV7-2 and TRBJ2-1, with 8 positions matching TRBD1. The CDR3 is 13 residues long. The trim removed 3 bases at V and 6 bases at J, leaving 1 base unmatched. Germline values: CDR1 SGHTA, CDR2 FQGNSA. The CDR3 coding sequence is TGTGCCAGCAGCTTCGACAGGGGCAATGAGCAGTTCTTC. Its protein is CASSFDRGNEQFF.

The chain joins TRBV6-2 or TRBV6-3 to TRBJ1-5; D not certain. CDR3 size: 16 residues. The germline V and J ends were trimmed by 3 bases and 6 bases, with 18 bases remaining between them. Germline loops: CDR1 MNHEY, CDR2 SVGEGT. The CDR3 nucleotides are TGTGCCAGCAGTTATGGCGGCAGGCCCTCGGGTCAGCCCCAGCATTTT. Translating it yields CASSYGGRPSGQPQHF.

This clonotype came up a few times. This chain links TRBV7-6 with TRBJ2-3, with a possible D match to TRBD2 (7 bases). Germline values: CDR1 SGHVS, CDR2 FNYEAQ. The length of the CDR3 is 17 residues. Trimming took 5 bases from V and 5 from J, leaving 23 bases between them. The chain's CDR3 is CASSHDVGGGQQDTQYF. The CDR3 coding sequence is TGTGCCAGCAGCCATGATGTAGGGGGGGGGCAACAAGATACGCAGTATTTT.

There are many counts of this clonotype. CDR3 sequence: CSANTGSGQPQHF. DNA of the CDR3: TGCAGTGCCAATACAGGGAGTGGGCAGCCCCAGCATTTT. This chain links TRBV20-1 with TRBJ1-5; D perhaps matches TRBD1 (6 bases). The V gene's germline CDR1 is DFQATT and CDR2 SNEGSKA (reference sequence). The CDR3 runs to 13 residues. Between the trimmed V and J ends, which lost 6 bases and 7 bases, there was a span of 16 bases.

The rearrangement uses TRBV15 and TRBJ2-1; 8 bases fit TRBD1. The CDR3 spans 15 residues. Germline V gene data show CDR1 as LNHNV and CDR2 as YYDKDF (reference sequence). Trimming cost V 5 bases and J 9 bases; bases outside gene matches: 12. CDR3 nucleotides: TGTGCCACCAGCCCCCGAGCGCAGGGGGCGGCTGAGCAGTTCTTC. It specifies CATSPRAQGAAEQFF. Based on the CDR3 plus reference TRBV15 and TRBJ2-1, the full variable domain is DAMVIQNPRYQVTQFGKPVTLSCSQTLNHNVMYWYQQKSSQAPKLLFHYYDKDFNNEADTPDNFQSRRPNTSFCFLDIRSPGLGDTAMYLCATSPRAQGAAEQFFGPGTRLTVL.

The table lists this clonotype with a few counts. The rearrangement joins TRBV4-1 to TRBJ2-2, with 11 nucleotides matching TRBD1. The CDR3 is made up of 17 amino acids. The V and J ends lost 0 bases and 3 bases, in that order; junction bases with no gene match: 3. The germline V gene has CDR1 MGHRA and CDR2 YSYEKL. CDR3 coding DNA: TGCGCCAGCAGCCAAGATCGGGACAGGGGGGACACCGGGGAGCTGTTTTTT. Translation: CASSQDRDRGDTGELFF.

This clonotype occurred a few times. The chain links TRBV6-4 to TRBJ2-1; D is perhaps TRBD1 (6 bases). The V gene lost 6 bases and the J gene lost 0 bases, with 12 bases spanning the gap. Germline CDR1 reads MRHNA; CDR2 reads SNTAGT. The CDR3 contains 15 residues. This chain's CDR3 is CASSNRVSSYNEQFF. For the CDR3, the DNA is TGTGCCAGCAGCAACAGGGTTAGCTCCTACAATGAGCAGTTCTTC.

V and J are TRBV12-3 or TRBV12-4 and TRBJ1-2, with D hard to call. The CDR3 runs 12 residues. V lost 9 bases to trimming and J lost 2 bases, with 10 bases between them. The CDR3 here is CASTIGNYGYTF. DNA of the CDR3: TGTGCCAGTACGATTGGGAACTATGGCTACACCTTC.

The chain uses TRBV20-1 and TRBJ2-2; D may correspond to TRBD1 or TRBD2 (6 bases each). Per germline, CDR1 DFQATT and CDR2 SNEGSKA (reference sequence). V lost 6 bases and J lost 1, with 12 bases in between. CDR3 size: 14 residues. CDR3 nucleotide sequence: TGCAGTGCCTCGGGGGCCGGGAACACCGGGGAGCTGTTTTTT. Protein: CSASGAGNTGELFF.

Only a few counts were recorded for this clonotype. The chain uses TRBV5-1 and TRBJ1-1; D is perhaps TRBD1 (5 bases). This CDR3 contains 15 residues. Looked up from germline, CDR1 is SGHRS and CDR2 is YFSETQ. The V and J ends lost 0 bases and 3 bases respectively, with 12 bases between them. Here the CDR3 reads CASSLAAGLDTEAFF. The CDR3 nucleotides are TGCGCCAGCAGCTTGGCCGCGGGGCTTGACACTGAAGCTTTCTTT.

This clonotype was observed a handful of times. V and J are TRBV14 and TRBJ2-7; D is unresolved. The CDR3 runs 14 residues. V gave up 1 base and J gave up 3 bases, with 10 bases separating them. Per the germline V gene, CDR1 is SGHDN and CDR2 is FVKESK. The CDR3 DNA reads TGTGCCAGCAGCCAAGTAGGCGGATTCTACGAGCAGTACTTC. Translating it yields CASSQVGGFYEQYF.

This clonotype was counted between two and nine times. The chain couples TRBV29-1 to TRBJ2-7; 9 nucleotides agree with TRBD1. The CDR3 has 13 residues. Trimming removed 7 bases from V and 1 base from J; junction bases left unmatched: 5. Germline V lookup: CDR1 SQVTM, CDR2 ANQGSEA. This CDR3 is CSGTGTGSYEQYF. CDR3 in DNA: TGCAGCGGTACCGGGACAGGGTCCTACGAGCAGTACTTC.

The chain is built from TRBV6-2 or TRBV6-3 and TRBJ2-7; no clear D gene. Germline CDR1 reads MNHEY; CDR2 reads SVGEGT. The CDR3 runs to 14 residues. V was clipped by 5 bases and J by 8 bases, with 19 bases between them. The CDR3 coding sequence is TGTGCCAGCAGTCCCCGGGCCCTTATTGCCCAGCAGTACGTC. It specifies CASSPRALIAQQYV.

This clonotype showed up many times. V is TRBV7-6 and J is TRBJ1-1; TRBD1 aligns across 11 bases. J lost 5 bases, V lost 1 base, and 6 bases had no gene match. CDR1 is SGHVS and CDR2 is FNYEAQ in the germline V gene. The CDR3 is 16 residues long. CDR3 nucleotides: TGTGCCAGCAGCTTAGGGTCCGGGACAGGGGGAACTGAAGCTTTCTTT. Translation: CASSLGSGTGGTEAFF.

The chain links TRBV28 to TRBJ2-7; 10 nucleotides match TRBD1. CDR3 length: 15 amino acids. In germline, CDR1 is MDHEN, CDR2 SYDVKM. Germline trimming cut 6 bases from V and 2 bases from J; bases unmatched to any gene: 7. The CDR3 spells CASSPGQGDTYEQYF. In DNA, the CDR3 is TGTGCCAGCAGCCCCGGACAGGGGGACACCTACGAGCAGTACTTC.

The chain links TRBV7-9 to TRBJ1-2; a possible D gene is TRBD1 (6 bases). Trimming pared 4 bases from V and 8 bases from J, leaving 11 bases between. Germline-derived CDR1 and CDR2 are SEHNR and FQNEAQ (reference sequence). The CDR3 contains 12 residues. CDR3 DNA sequence: TGTGCCAGCAGCTCACAGGGTCAGGGCTACACCTTC. It is translated as CASSSQGQGYTF. The complete variable domain, with remaining parts taken from reference TRBV7-9 and TRBJ1-2, reads DTGVSQNPRHKITKRGQNVTFRCDPISEHNRLYWYRQTLGQGPEFLTYFQNEAQLEKSRLLSDRFSAERPKGSFSTLEIQRTEQGDSAMYLCASSSQGQGYTFGSGTRLTVV.

The sample holds a few counts of this clonotype. DNA of the CDR3: TGTGCCAGCACCCCTTTGGTGTGGGCTTTCTTT. Amino acids: CASTPLVWAFF. The chain has TRBV7-2 and TRBJ1-1; no clear D. V lost 7 bases and J 11 bases, leaving 14 bases between the germline ends. The length of the CDR3 is 11 residues. Germline CDR1 is SGHTA and CDR2 is FQGNSA.

The chain joins TRBV24-1 to TRBJ2-3; 9 bases are shared with TRBD2. After removal of 1 base from V and 2 bases from J, the junction contained 3 bases not matched to a gene. The CDR3 is 16 residues long. CDR1 and CDR2 (germline): KGHDR, SFDVKD. For the CDR3, the DNA is TGTGCCACCAGTGATTTTCAGCGGGGGGTCACAGATACGCAGTATTTT. It is translated as CATSDFQRGVTDTQYF.

The sample holds a few counts of this clonotype. V and J are TRBV11-1 and TRBJ2-1, with D perhaps matching TRBD2 (5 bases). Germline V lookup: CDR1 SGHAT, CDR2 FQDESV (reference sequence). CDR3 length equals 15 residues. V lost 1 base and J lost 6, with 13 bases in between. DNA for the CDR3: TGTGCCAGCAGCTTAGGGCTCCAAGGAGGCAATGAGCAGTTCTTC. Translating gives CASSLGLQGGNEQFF.

The chain employs TRBV7-3 and TRBJ2-3; TRBD1 is a possible D gene (5 bases). The CDR3 is 13 amino acids. The ends were cut back, 4 bases at V and 4 bases at J, with 9 bases in the middle. CDR1 and CDR2 (germline): SGHTA, FQGTGA. The CDR3 region has the DNA TGTGCCAGCAGCTCCTCCAGGGCAGATACGCAGTATTTT. It is translated as CASSSSRADTQYF.

The chain is built from TRBV5-1 and TRBJ2-7; no definite D call. CDR1 and CDR2 from the germline V gene are SGHRS and YFSETQ. V lost 2 bases, J lost 11 bases, and 11 bases lay in between. The CDR3 sequence is 11 residues long. The CDR3: CASSLTPGKYV. The CDR3 coding sequence is TGCGCCAGCAGCTTAACCCCCGGAAAGTACGTC.

The chain has TRBV6-5 and TRBJ2-2; D possibly corresponds to TRBD1 (5 bases). Germline assignment: CDR1 MNHEY and CDR2 SVGAGI. V lost 9 bases and J lost 6, with 11 bases in between. The CDR3 is 12 residues long. CDR3 in DNA: TGTGCCAGTCATCAGGGTGCCGGGGAGCTGTTTTTT. Its protein product is CASHQGAGELFF.